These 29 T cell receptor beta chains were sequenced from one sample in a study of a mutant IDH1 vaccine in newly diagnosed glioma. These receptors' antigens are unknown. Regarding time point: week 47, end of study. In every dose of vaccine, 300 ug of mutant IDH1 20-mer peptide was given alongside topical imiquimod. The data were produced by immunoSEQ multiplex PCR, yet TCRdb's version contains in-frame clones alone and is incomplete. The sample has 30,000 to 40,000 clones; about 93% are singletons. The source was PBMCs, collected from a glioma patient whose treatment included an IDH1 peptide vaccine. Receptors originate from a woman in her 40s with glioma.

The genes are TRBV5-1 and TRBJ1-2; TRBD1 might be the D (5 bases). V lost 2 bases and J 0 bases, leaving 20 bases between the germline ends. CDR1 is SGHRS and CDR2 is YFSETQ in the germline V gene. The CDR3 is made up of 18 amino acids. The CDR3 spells CASSFFKGLGGSNYGYTF. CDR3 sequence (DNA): TGCGCCAGCAGCTTCTTCAAGGGGTTGGGCGGGTCTAACTATGGCTACACCTTC.

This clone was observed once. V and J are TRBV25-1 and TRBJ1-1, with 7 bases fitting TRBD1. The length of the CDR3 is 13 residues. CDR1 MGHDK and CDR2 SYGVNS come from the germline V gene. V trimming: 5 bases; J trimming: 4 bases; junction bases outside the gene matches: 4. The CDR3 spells CASSLPGGTEAFF. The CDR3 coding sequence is TGTGCCAGCAGTTTGCCAGGGGGCACTGAAGCTTTCTTT. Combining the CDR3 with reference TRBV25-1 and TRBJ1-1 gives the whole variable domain EADIYQTPRYLVIGTGKKITLECSQTMGHDKMYWYQQDPGMELHLIHYSYGVNSTEKGDLSSESTVSRIRTEHFPLTLESARPSHTSQYLCASSLPGGTEAFFGQGTRLTVV.

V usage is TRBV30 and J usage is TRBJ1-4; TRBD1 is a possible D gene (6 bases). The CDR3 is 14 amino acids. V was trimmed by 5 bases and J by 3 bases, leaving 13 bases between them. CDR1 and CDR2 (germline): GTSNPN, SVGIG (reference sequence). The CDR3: CAWSLGTSNEKLFF. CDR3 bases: TGTGCCTGGTCCCTAGGGACATCTAATGAAAAACTGTTTTTT.

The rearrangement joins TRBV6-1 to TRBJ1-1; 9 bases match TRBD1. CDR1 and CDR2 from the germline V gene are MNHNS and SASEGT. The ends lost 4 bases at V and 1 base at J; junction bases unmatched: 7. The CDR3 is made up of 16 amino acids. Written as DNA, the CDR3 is TGTGCCAGCAGTGCATTCCCGGGACAGGGGAACACTGAAGCTTTCTTT. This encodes CASSAFPGQGNTEAFF.

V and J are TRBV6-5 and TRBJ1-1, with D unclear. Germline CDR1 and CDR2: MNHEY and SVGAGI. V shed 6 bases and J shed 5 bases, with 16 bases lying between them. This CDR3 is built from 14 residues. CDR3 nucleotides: TGTGCCAGCAGCCCCCGGGCAGGCGGGACTGAAGCTTTCTTT. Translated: CASSPRAGGTEAFF.

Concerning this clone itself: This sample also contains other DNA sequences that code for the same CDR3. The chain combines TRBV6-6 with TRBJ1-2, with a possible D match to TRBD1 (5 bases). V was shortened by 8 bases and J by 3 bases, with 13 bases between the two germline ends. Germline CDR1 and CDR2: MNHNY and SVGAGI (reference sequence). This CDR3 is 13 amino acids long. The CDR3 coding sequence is TGTGCCAGCTCGCCGACGGGGGACTATGGCTACACCTTC. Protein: CASSPTGDYGYTF.

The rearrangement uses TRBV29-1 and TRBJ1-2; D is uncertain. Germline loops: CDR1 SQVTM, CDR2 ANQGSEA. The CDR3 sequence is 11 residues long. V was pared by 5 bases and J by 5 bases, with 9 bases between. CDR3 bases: TGCAGCGTTAAACACCTATATGGCTACACCTTC. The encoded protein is CSVKHLYGYTF.

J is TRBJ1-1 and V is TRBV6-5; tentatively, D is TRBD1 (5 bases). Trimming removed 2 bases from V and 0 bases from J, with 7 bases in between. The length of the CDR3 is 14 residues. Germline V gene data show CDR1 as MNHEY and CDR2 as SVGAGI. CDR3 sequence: CASSYGTVNTEAFF. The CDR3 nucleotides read TGTGCCAGCAGTTACGGGACGGTGAACACTGAAGCTTTCTTT.

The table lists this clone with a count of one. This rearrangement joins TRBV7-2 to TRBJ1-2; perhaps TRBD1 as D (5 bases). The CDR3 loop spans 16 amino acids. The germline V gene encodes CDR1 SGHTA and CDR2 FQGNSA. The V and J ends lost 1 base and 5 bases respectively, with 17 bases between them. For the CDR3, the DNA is TGTGCCAGCAGCTTAGGAGGGGCGCCCTCGCGGTATGGCTACACCTTC. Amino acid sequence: CASSLGGAPSRYGYTF.

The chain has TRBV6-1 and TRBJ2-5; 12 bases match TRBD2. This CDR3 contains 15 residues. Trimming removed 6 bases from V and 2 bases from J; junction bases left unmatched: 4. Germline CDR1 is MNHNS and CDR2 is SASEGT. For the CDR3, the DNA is TGTGCCAGCAGAGGACTAGCGGGACTTCAAGAGACCCAGTACTTC. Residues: CASRGLAGLQETQYF.

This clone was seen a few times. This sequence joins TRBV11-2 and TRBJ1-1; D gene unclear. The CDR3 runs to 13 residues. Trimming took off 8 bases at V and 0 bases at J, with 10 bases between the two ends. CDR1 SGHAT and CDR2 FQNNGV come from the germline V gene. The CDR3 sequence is CASGIHLNTEAFF. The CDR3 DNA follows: TGTGCCAGCGGGATCCACTTGAACACTGAAGCTTTCTTT.

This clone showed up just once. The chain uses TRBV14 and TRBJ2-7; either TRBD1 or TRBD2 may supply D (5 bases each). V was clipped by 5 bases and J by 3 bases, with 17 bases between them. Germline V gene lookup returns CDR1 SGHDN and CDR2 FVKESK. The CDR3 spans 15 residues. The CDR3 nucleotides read TGTGCCAGCAGCGACCGGGACCTGGGCTTCTACGAGCAGTACTTC. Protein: CASSDRDLGFYEQYF.

The CDR3 spells CASSPNGGGEPLHF. The CDR3 DNA sequence: TGTGCCAGCTCACCTAATGGAGGTGGCGAACCCCTCCACTTT. The genes are TRBV18 and TRBJ1-6; D is unresolved. V lost 3 bases and J lost 12, with 15 bases in between. Germline CDR1 and CDR2: KGHSH and LQKENI. The CDR3 totals 14 residues.

CDR3 DNA sequence: TGTGCCAGCAGTTTAACGGGGGGAATTCAGCCCCAGCATTTT. Translation gives CASSLTGGIQPQHF. This chain uses TRBV27 with TRBJ1-5; D is possibly TRBD1 (5 bases). V dropped 2 bases and J dropped 6 bases, with 11 bases sitting between them. In germline, CDR1 is MNHEY, CDR2 SMNVEV (reference sequence). The length of the CDR3 is 14 residues.

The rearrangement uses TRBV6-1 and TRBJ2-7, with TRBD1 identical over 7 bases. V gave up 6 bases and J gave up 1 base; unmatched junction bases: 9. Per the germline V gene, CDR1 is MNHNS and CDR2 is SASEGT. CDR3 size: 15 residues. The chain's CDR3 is CASSGRGTESYEQYF. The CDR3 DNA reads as TGTGCCAGCAGCGGTAGGGGGACAGAATCCTACGAGCAGTACTTC.

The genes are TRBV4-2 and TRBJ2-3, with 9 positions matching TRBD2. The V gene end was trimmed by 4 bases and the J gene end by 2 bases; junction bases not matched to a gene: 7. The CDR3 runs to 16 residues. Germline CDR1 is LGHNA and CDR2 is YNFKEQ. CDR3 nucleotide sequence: TGTGCCAGCAGCCCAGCGGGGGGCTCTAACACAGATACGCAGTATTTT. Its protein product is CASSPAGGSNTDTQYF.

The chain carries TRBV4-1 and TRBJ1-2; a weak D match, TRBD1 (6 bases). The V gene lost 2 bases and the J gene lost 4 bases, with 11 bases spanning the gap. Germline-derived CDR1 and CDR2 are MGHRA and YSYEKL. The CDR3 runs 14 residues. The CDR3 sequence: CASSQQQGTYGYTF. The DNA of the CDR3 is TGCGCCAGCAGCCAACAACAGGGTACCTATGGCTACACCTTC.

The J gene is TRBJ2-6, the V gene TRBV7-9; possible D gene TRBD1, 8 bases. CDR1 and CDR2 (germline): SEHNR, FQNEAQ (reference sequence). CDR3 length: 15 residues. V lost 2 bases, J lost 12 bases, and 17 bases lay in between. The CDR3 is CASSLSTGGDSVLTF. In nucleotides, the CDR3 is TGTGCCAGCAGCTTAAGCACAGGGGGGGACAGCGTCCTGACTTTC.

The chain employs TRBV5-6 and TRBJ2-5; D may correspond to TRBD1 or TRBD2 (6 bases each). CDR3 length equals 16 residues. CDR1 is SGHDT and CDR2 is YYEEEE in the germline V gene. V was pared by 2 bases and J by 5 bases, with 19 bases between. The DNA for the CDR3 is TGTGCCAGCAGCTTTCTGACCATCGGGGGCCCTGAGACCCAGTACTTC. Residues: CASSFLTIGGPETQYF.

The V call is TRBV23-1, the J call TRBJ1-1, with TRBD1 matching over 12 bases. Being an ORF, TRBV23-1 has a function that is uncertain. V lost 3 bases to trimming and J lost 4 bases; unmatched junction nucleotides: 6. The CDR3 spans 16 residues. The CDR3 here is CASSHGTGGYGTEAFF. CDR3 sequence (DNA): TGCGCCAGCAGTCACGGGACAGGGGGCTACGGCACTGAAGCTTTCTTT.

CDR3 bases: TGTGCCACCAGCGCCAGGGGGCAGTCAGGATATGTCCGCAATCAGCCCCAGCATTTT. Protein sequence: CATSARGQSGYVRNQPQHF. The V and J genes are TRBV15 and TRBJ1-5; 8 nucleotides align to TRBD1. The germline CDR1 and CDR2 sequences are LNHNV and YYDKDF (reference sequence). The V segment lost 5 bases and the J segment 2 bases; nucleotides outside the gene matches: 17. The CDR3 totals 19 residues.

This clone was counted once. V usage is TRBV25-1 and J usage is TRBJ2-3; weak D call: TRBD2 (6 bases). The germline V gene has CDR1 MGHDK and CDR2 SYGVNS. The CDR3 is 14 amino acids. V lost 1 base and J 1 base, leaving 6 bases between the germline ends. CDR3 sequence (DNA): TGTGCCAGCAGTGAATCGGGGGGCACAGATACGCAGTATTTT. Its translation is CASSESGGTDTQYF.

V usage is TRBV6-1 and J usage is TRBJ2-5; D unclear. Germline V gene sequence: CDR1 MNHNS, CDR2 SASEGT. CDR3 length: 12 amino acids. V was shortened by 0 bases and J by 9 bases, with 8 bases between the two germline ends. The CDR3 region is CASSEAYMSQYF. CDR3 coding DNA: TGTGCCAGCAGTGAAGCCTACATGTCCCAGTACTTC.

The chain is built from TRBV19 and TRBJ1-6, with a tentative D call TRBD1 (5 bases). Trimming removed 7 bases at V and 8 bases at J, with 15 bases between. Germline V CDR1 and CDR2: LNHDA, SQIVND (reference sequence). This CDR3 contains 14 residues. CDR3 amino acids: CASTLGLSDSPLHF. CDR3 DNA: TGTGCCAGTACCCTGGGACTTTCGGATTCACCCCTCCACTTT.

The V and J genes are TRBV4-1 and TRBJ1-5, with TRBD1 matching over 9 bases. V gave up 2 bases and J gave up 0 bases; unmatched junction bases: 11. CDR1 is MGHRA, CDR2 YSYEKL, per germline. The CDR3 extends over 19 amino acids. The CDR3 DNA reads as TGCGCCAGCAGCCAACCGACAGGGGGTCGCGGATATAGCAATCAGCCCCAGCATTTT. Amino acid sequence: CASSQPTGGRGYSNQPQHF.

CDR3 DNA: TGCGCCAGCAGCCAGACAGGGGGTACCTACGAGCAGTACTTC. It translates to CASSQTGGTYEQYF. The V and J genes are TRBV4-1 and TRBJ2-7; TRBD1 agrees at 9 bases. This CDR3 spans 14 amino acids. V shed 3 bases and J 2 bases; nucleotides not matched to a gene: 2. From germline, CDR1 is MGHRA and CDR2 YSYEKL.

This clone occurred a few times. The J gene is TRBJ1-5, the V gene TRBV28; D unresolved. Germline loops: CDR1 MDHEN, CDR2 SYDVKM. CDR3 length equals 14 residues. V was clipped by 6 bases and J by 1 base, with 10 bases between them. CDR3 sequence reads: CASSSTNSNQPQHF. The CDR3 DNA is TGTGCCAGCAGCTCGACAAACAGCAATCAGCCCCAGCATTTT.

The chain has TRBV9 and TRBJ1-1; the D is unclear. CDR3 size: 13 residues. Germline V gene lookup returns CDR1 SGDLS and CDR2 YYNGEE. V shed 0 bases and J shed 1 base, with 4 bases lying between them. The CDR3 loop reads CASSVEGNTEAFF. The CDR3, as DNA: TGTGCCAGCAGCGTAGAGGGGAACACTGAAGCTTTCTTT.

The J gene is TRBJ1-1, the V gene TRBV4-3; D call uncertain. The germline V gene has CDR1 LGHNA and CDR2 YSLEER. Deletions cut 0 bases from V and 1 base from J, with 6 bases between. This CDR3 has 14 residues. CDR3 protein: CASSQDRRNTEAFF. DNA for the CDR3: TGCGCCAGCAGCCAAGATAGGCGGAACACTGAAGCTTTCTTT.